The present entry profiles one T cell receptor (beta chain) with its context. The assay was immunoSEQ multiplex PCR, and TCRdb's table has in-frame clones only and misses some. The sample holds about 320,000 clones, around 90% seen once. The germline gives CDR1 SQVTM, CDR2 ANQGSEA. V lost 4 bases, J lost 1 base, and 7 bases lay in between. This CDR3 has 12 residues. The data belong to a study of blood T cell repertoires in COVID-19. The V gene is TRBV29-1, the J gene TRBJ1-1; D may be TRBD1 (5 bases). The sample consisted of PBMCs or T cells enriched from blood (not recorded which). This receptor was obtained from a man aged 60-69 years who had recovered from COVID-19. CDR3 nucleotide sequence: TGCAGCGTTGTCCAGGGGAACACTGAAGCTTTCTTT. It specifies CSVVQGNTEAFF.